The 12 T cell receptor beta chains below were found in one sample sequenced in a study of blood T cell repertoires in COVID-19. The method was immunoSEQ multiplex PCR; TCRdb's version includes in-frame clones alone and lacks a portion of them. The data show 250,000 to 300,000 clones, roughly 93% seen once. The sequenced sample consisted of PBMCs or T cells enriched from blood (not recorded which). These receptor sequences come from a middle-aged woman with acute COVID-19.

J is TRBJ2-6 and V is TRBV5-1; D possibly corresponds to TRBD2 (5 bases). In germline, CDR1 is SGHRS, CDR2 YFSETQ. V lost 6 bases and J lost 0, with 7 bases in between. The CDR3 is made up of 14 amino acids. The CDR3 protein is CASTGVSGANVLTF. The CDR3 DNA sequence: TGCGCCAGCACCGGGGTCTCTGGGGCCAACGTCCTGACTTTC.

J is TRBJ2-3 and V is TRBV3-1 (or the pseudogene TRBV3-2), with D unclear. V dropped 2 bases and J dropped 2 bases, with 11 bases sitting between them. The germline gives CDR1 LGHDT, CDR2 YNNKEL (reference sequence). This CDR3 has 15 residues. The CDR3 region has the DNA TGTGCCAGCAGCCAATCTGGTCGGTTCACAGATACGCAGTATTTT. It encodes CASSQSGRFTDTQYF.

Here the CDR3 reads CASSFVRSNTEAFF. As DNA, the CDR3 is TGTGCCAGCAGCTTTGTCAGATCCAACACTGAAGCTTTCTTT. The chain carries TRBV5-6 and TRBJ1-1; D is unclear. Germline V gene data show CDR1 as SGHDT and CDR2 as YYEEEE. Trimming took off 2 bases at V and 2 bases at J, with 10 bases between the two ends. CDR3 size: 14 residues.

This chain connects TRBV24-1 to TRBJ2-1; 7 positions agree with TRBD2. The V gene end was trimmed by 4 bases and the J gene end by 9 bases; junction bases not matched to a gene: 5. Germline V gene data show CDR1 as KGHDR and CDR2 as SFDVKD. This CDR3 spans 13 amino acids. In DNA form, the CDR3 reads TGTGCCACCAGTGAGGCGGGGAGGGTTGAGCAGTTCTTC. This translates into CATSEAGRVEQFF.

For the CDR3, the DNA is TGTGCCAGCAGTGAAGCCGCGGGACAGCGTTATAGCAATCAGCCCCAGCATTTT. Protein product: CASSEAAGQRYSNQPQHF. The chain couples TRBV2 to TRBJ1-5; 7 bases match TRBD1. Germline V gives CDR1 SNHLY, CDR2 FYNNEI. The V segment lost 0 bases and the J segment 0 bases; nucleotides outside the gene matches: 8. The CDR3 runs to 18 residues.

The chain is built from TRBV2 and TRBJ1-5; TRBD1 matches 10 bases. V gave up 7 bases and J gave up 6 bases; unmatched junction bases: 6. The germline gives CDR1 SNHLY, CDR2 FYNNEI. The CDR3 totals 14 residues. CDR3 region: CASNTGTGAQPQHF. The CDR3 DNA is TGTGCCAGCAACACCGGGACAGGGGCTCAGCCCCAGCATTTT.

The J gene is TRBJ1-2, the V gene TRBV6-5; TRBD1 matches 9 bases. The CDR3 is 14 residues long. CDR1 is MNHEY and CDR2 is SVGAGI in the germline V gene. Losses at the gene ends were 6 bases for V and 6 bases for J; bases not matched to a gene: 8. CDR3 residues: CASRGQGTLNGYTF. CDR3 sequence (DNA): TGTGCCAGCAGAGGACAGGGGACGCTTAATGGCTACACCTTC.

The rearrangement links TRBV23-1 to TRBJ1-5; 11 bases are shared with TRBD1. TRBV23-1 is given ORF status, its function remaining uncertain. Trimming removed 4 bases from V and 9 bases from J; junction bases left unmatched: 14. The CDR3 consists of 17 residues. The CDR3 reads CASSLKRTGGDLGPQHF. CDR3 in DNA: TGCGCCAGCAGTCTAAAAAGGACAGGGGGCGACCTGGGGCCCCAGCATTTT.

The chain is built from TRBV6-5 and TRBJ2-1; 11 bases agree with TRBD2. This CDR3 has 15 amino acids. The germline V gene has CDR1 MNHEY and CDR2 SVGAGI. V trimming: 6 bases; J trimming: 8 bases; junction bases outside the gene matches: 9. CDR3 sequence: CASSLAGGKDDEQFF. As DNA, the CDR3 is TGTGCCAGCAGCCTAGCGGGGGGAAAAGACGATGAGCAGTTCTTC.

The chain carries TRBV5-8 and TRBJ2-1, with D tentatively TRBD2 (5 bases). Looked up from germline, CDR1 is SGHTS and CDR2 is YDEGEE. The V and J ends lost 3 bases and 7 bases respectively, with 17 bases between them. The CDR3 has 15 residues. CDR3 in DNA: TGTGCCAGCAGCTCTGGCGTGGCCCGCGGGAATGAGCAGTTCTTC. Encoded protein: CASSSGVARGNEQFF.

The chain carries TRBV24-1 and TRBJ2-5, with D perhaps TRBD2 (5 bases). CDR3 length: 17 amino acids. In germline, CDR1 is KGHDR, CDR2 SFDVKD. V was clipped by 4 bases and J by 0 bases, with 17 bases between them. The CDR3, as DNA: TGTGCCACCAGTGAGCCTCCCGGGAATTCGTACCAAGAGACCCAGTACTTC. Translation: CATSEPPGNSYQETQYF.

This sequence joins TRBV4-2 and TRBJ2-5; D is unresolved. V lost 0 bases, J lost 5 bases, and 10 bases lay in between. This CDR3 comprises 14 residues. CDR1 is LGHNA and CDR2 is YNFKEQ in the germline V gene. Written as DNA, the CDR3 is TGTGCCAGCAGCCAAGATTTGGGCCTGGAGACCCAGTACTTC. This gives the protein CASSQDLGLETQYF.